The sequence of this TCR beta chain was determined in a study of T cell repertoires in cytomegalovirus infection. For the study at large: CMV epitopes used comprised recently identified HLA-C-restricted ones and well-studied HLA-B-restricted ones. Based on public TCR beta signatures, there were indications of CMV infection and of a matching HLA type.

This clonotype has just a few counts. Its antigen is not known. A read error may produce the germline difference seen at one junction end. The study, taken as a whole, reports: Predominance within the ex vivo response was attributable to HLA-C-restricted CMV-specific TCR beta clonotypes. There were carriers of CMV plus the relevant HLA, and cumulative public TCR beta family frequency identified them.

The CDR3 contains 11 residues. One entry per CDR3 protein results from TCRdb running MiXCR on the reads. The sample records about 920,000 distinct CDR3 sequences, approximately 31% being singletons. The V gene is TRBV12-3 or TRBV12-4, the J gene TRBJ1-1; weak D call: TRBD1 (5 bases). This TCR was sampled from a human donor in good health (CMV status not recorded). Some clones in this sample may be carry-over from other donors' samples. The starting material was cultured CD8+ T cells from PBMCs, obtained from culture after CMV antigen stimulation. In DNA, the CDR3 is TGTGCCAGCAGTTTTGGTCAGGGAGTGGTCTTT. Translation gives CASSFGQGVVF.